This entry describes one T cell receptor beta chain. What it binds is not known. Measured with immunoSEQ multiplex PCR; TCRdb has only the in-frame clones, and not every one. The sample lists about 84,000 clones, roughly 80% seen once, with around 9.5% in the top ten. Patients presented with locally advanced or metastatic urothelial carcinoma. This specimen comes from a study of PD-L1 blockade in urothelial cancer. Study summary: In about 2014 therapy began: atezolizumab 1,200 mg intravenously every 3 weeks. Blood samples had a median of approximately 150,000 T cells, more than 65,000 unique TCRs, and clonality 0.08 to 0.085.

The CDR3 spans 16 residues. Germline CDR1 reads SGHTS; CDR2 reads YDEGEE. V lost 0 bases and J lost 6, with 18 bases in between. Study-level findings and limits: Blood TCR clonality below the median before treatment was a predictor of better survival.

The specimen was PBMCs, collected around atezolizumab (anti-PD-L1) treatment. The sequence came from a man in his 70s with urothelial cancer. This chain joins TRBV5-8 and TRBJ1-2; D is unresolved. The CDR3 DNA follows: TGTGCCAGCAGCTTGGGGAGGGTACTGAGCGTTGATGGCTACACCTTC. Encoded protein: CASSLGRVLSVDGYTF.